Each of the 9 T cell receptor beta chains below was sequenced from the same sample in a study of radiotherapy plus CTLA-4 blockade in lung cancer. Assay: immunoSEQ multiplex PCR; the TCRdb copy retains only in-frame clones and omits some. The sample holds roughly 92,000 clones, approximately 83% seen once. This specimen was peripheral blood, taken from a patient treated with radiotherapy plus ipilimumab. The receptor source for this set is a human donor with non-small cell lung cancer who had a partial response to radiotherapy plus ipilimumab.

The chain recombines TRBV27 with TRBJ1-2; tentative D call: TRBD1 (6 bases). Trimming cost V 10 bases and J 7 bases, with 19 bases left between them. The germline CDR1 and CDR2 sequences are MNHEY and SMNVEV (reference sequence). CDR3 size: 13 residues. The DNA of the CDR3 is TGTGCCATCAAGGGGGGGTTGAGATCTGGCTACACCTTC. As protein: CAIKGGLRSGYTF.

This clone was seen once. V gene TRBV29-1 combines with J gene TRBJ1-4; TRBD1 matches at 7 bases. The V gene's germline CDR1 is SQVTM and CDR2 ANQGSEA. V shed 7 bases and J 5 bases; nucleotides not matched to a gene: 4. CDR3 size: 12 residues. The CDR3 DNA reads TGCAGCGCGGGACAGAGAAATGAAAAACTGTTTTTT. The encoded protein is CSAGQRNEKLFF.

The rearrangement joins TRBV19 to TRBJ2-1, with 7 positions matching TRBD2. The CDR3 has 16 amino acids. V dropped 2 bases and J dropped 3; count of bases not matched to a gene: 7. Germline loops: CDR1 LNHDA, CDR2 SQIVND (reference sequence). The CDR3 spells CASSISPSGLYNEQFF. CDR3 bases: TGTGCCAGTAGTATATCGCCTAGCGGCCTCTACAATGAGCAGTTCTTC.

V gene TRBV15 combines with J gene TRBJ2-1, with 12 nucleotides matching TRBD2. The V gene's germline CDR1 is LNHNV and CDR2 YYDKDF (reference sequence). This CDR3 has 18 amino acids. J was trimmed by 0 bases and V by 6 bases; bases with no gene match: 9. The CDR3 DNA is TGTGCCACCAGGGTTACTAGCGGGAGGCGAAGCTCCTACAATGAGCAGTTCTTC. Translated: CATRVTSGRRSSYNEQFF.

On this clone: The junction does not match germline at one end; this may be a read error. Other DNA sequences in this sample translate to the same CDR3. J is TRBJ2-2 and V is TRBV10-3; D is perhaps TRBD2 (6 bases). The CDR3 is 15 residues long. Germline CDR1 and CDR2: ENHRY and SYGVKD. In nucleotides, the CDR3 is TGCGCCATCAGAGGGACTGAACAGAACACCGGGGAGCTGTTTTTT. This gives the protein CAIRGTEQNTGELFF.

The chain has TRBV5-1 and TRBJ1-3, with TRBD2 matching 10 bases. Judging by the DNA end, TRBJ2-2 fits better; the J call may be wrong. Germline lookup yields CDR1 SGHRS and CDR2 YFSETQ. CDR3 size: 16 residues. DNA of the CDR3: TGCGCCAGCAGCAATCTAGCGGGAGTTGCCGCCGGGGAGCTGTTTTTT. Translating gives CASSNLAGVAAGELFF.

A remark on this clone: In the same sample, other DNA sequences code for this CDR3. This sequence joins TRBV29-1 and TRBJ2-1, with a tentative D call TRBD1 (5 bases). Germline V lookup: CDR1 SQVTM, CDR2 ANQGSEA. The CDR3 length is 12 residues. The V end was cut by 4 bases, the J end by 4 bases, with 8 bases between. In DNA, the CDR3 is TGCAGCGTTGGACAGACATACAATGAGCAGTTCTTC. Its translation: CSVGQTYNEQFF.

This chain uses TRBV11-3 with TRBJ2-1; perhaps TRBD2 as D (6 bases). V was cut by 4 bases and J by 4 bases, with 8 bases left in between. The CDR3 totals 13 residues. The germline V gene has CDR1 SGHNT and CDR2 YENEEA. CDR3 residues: CASSSGTYNEQFF. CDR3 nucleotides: TGTGCCAGCAGCTCCGGGACTTACAATGAGCAGTTCTTC.

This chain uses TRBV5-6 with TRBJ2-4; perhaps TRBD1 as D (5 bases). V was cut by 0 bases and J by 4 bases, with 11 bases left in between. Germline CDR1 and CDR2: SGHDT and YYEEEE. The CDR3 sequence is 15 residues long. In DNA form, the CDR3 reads TGTGCCAGCAGCTTGGTGGGTCAGGGTAAAAACATTCAGTACTTC. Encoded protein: CASSLVGQGKNIQYF.